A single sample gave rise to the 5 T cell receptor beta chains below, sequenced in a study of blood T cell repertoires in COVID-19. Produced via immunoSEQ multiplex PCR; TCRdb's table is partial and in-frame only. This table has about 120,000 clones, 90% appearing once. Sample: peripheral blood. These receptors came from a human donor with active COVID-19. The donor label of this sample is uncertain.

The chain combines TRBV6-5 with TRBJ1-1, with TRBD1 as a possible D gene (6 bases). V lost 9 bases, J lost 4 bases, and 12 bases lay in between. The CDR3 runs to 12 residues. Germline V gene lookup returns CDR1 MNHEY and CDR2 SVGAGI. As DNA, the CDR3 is TGTGCCAGTTACAGGGAAGGCACTGAAGCTTTCTTT. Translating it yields CASYREGTEAFF.

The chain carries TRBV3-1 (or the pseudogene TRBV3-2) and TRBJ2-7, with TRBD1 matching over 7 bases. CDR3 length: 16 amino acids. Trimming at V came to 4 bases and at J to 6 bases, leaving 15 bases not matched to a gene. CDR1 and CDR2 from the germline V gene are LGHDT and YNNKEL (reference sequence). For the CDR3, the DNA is TGTGCCAGCAGCCGAGTGGGAAGGGGGCCGAGAGGCGAGCAGTACTTC. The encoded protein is CASSRVGRGPRGEQYF.

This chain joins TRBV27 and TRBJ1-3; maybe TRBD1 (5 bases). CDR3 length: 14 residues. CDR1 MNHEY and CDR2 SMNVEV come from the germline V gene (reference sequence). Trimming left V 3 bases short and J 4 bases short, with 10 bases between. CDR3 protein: CASSFGRVGNTIYF. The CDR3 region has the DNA TGTGCCAGCAGTTTTGGCAGGGTCGGAAACACCATATATTTT.

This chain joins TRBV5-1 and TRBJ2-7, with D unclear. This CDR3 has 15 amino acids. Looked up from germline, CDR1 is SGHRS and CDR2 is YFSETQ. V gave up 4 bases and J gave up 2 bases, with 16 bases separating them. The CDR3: CASSPSGNIAYEQYF. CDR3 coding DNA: TGCGCCAGCAGCCCGTCGGGTAATATTGCCTACGAGCAGTACTTC.

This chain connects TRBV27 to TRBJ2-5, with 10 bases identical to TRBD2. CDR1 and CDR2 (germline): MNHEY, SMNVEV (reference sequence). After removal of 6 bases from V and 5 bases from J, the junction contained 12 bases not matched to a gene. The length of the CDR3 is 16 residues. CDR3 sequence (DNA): TGTGCCAGCAGCAAGGAAGCGGGGGGGCTACGGGAGACCCAGTACTTC. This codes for CASSKEAGGLRETQYF.